Presented here are 31 T cell receptor beta chains from one specimen sequenced in a study of type 1 regulatory T cells. Their antigen targets remain unknown. MiXCR, run by TCRdb on the reads, gives a single entry per CDR3 protein. This table has just under 65,000 distinct CDR3 sequences, about 48% appearing once. Sequenced material: cultured non-Tr1 T cells, either the whole culture or a sorted T cell fraction (not recorded which). These receptor sequences come from a human donor in good health.

This clonotype was picked up a small number of times. This chain uses TRBV12-3 or TRBV12-4 with TRBJ2-1; D is uncertain. The V end was cut by 2 bases, the J end by 6 bases, with 5 bases between. This CDR3 has 12 amino acids. The CDR3 sequence is CASSLWTNEQFF. In nucleotides, the CDR3 is TGTGCCAGCAGTTTATGGACCAATGAGCAGTTCTTC.

This clonotype is judged medium-sized (0.01 to 0.1%). The V and J genes are TRBV7-2 and TRBJ2-5, with D perhaps being TRBD1 or TRBD2 (5 bases each). V was pared by 3 bases and J by 2 bases, with 10 bases between. The CDR3 length is 14 residues. Per the germline V gene, CDR1 is SGHTA and CDR2 is FQGNSA. For the CDR3, the DNA is TGTGCCAGCAGCTTGCGATGGGGGCAAGAGACCCAGTACTTC. Amino acid sequence: CASSLRWGQETQYF.

The CDR3 nucleotides read TGCGCCAGCAGCTTGCCAGACACCTATGGCTACACCTTC. Protein: CASSLPDTYGYTF. The rearrangement uses TRBV5-1 and TRBJ1-2; no reliable D call. V was cut by 1 base and J by 4 bases, with 8 bases left in between. This CDR3 is 13 amino acids long. Germline assignment: CDR1 SGHRS and CDR2 YFSETQ.

The chain couples TRBV11-2 to TRBJ1-3; no firm D call. The CDR3 runs 14 residues. V was trimmed by 2 bases and J by 8 bases, leaving 13 bases between them. The germline V gene encodes CDR1 SGHAT and CDR2 FQNNGV. The CDR3 loop is CASSLRGFGDTIYF. DNA of the CDR3: TGTGCCAGCAGCTTACGGGGTTTTGGGGACACCATATATTTT.

The chain joins TRBV30 to TRBJ2-7, with no clear D. The CDR3 is 14 residues long. Germline V lookup: CDR1 GTSNPN, CDR2 SVGIG (reference sequence). V lost 0 bases and J 2 bases, leaving 11 bases between the germline ends. The CDR3 region has the DNA TGTGCCTGGAGTGTTGGGGTCCCTCCCTACGAGCAGTACTTC. Its protein is CAWSVGVPPYEQYF.

This clonotype was counted only a few times. The V and J genes are TRBV18 and TRBJ2-5, with a possible D match to TRBD1 (6 bases). Trimming took off 6 bases at V and 5 bases at J, with 13 bases between the two ends. Germline-derived CDR1 and CDR2 are KGHSH and LQKENI. The CDR3 covers 13 residues. DNA for the CDR3: TGTGCCAGCTCCGAGAGGCAGGGGGAGACCCAGTACTTC. Translated, it gives CASSERQGETQYF.

This clonotype was observed a handful of times. This sequence joins TRBV4-2 and TRBJ1-1; D not certain. Trimming cost V 0 bases and J 4 bases, with 9 bases left between them. This CDR3 has 14 amino acids. Per the germline V gene, CDR1 is LGHNA and CDR2 is YNFKEQ. CDR3 in DNA: TGTGCCAGCAGCCAAGAGGATGGTGGCACTGAAGCTTTCTTT. Its translation is CASSQEDGGTEAFF.

The chain combines TRBV5-1 with TRBJ2-3; D call uncertain. CDR1 is SGHRS, CDR2 YFSETQ, per germline. The germline V and J ends were trimmed by 4 bases and 1 base, with 4 bases remaining between them. The CDR3 covers 12 residues. The CDR3 nucleotides are TGCGCCAGCAGCGAGGGCACAGATACGCAGTATTTT. Translation: CASSEGTDTQYF.

V usage is TRBV11-2 and J usage is TRBJ2-1, with D perhaps matching TRBD2 (7 bases). Germline-derived CDR1 and CDR2 are SGHAT and FQNNGV. The CDR3 length is 18 residues. Trimming pared 6 bases from V and 5 bases from J, leaving 26 bases between. The CDR3 region is CASSRRGGVRGDNNEQFF. The CDR3 nucleotides are TGTGCCAGCAGTCGAAGGGGAGGGGTACGTGGGGACAACAATGAGCAGTTCTTC.

The chain carries TRBV29-1 and TRBJ2-2; 10 nucleotides agree with TRBD1. This CDR3 has 15 residues. The junction had 10 bases not matched to a gene; V was cut back by 2 bases and J by 10 bases. Germline lookup yields CDR1 SQVTM and CDR2 ANQGSEA. CDR3 region: CSVESTGTGVAELFF. The DNA for the CDR3 is TGCAGCGTTGAAAGCACCGGGACAGGGGTGGCGGAGCTGTTTTTT.

V and J are TRBV6-5 and TRBJ2-2; D call uncertain. This CDR3 contains 15 residues. CDR1 is MNHEY and CDR2 is SVGAGI in the germline V gene. Trimming pared 4 bases from V and 8 bases from J, leaving 17 bases between. CDR3 in amino acids: CASSFLRRLGGELFF. In DNA, the CDR3 is TGTGCCAGCAGTTTCCTCAGACGGCTGGGGGGGGAGCTGTTTTTT.

The rearrangement links TRBV20-1 to TRBJ1-1; D is perhaps TRBD1 (5 bases). Germline V gene data show CDR1 as DFQATT and CDR2 as SNEGSKA (reference sequence). V lost 8 bases, J lost 0 bases, and 13 bases lay in between. The CDR3 contains 13 residues. CDR3 sequence: CSSKDTVNTEAFF. The CDR3 DNA follows: TGCAGTTCCAAGGACACGGTGAACACTGAAGCTTTCTTT.

This clonotype came up once. The V gene is TRBV20-1, the J gene TRBJ2-1; D is perhaps TRBD2 (7 bases). Deletions cut 0 bases from V and 5 bases from J, with 11 bases between. CDR1 and CDR2 from the germline V gene are DFQATT and SNEGSKA (reference sequence). This CDR3 has 14 amino acids. As DNA, the CDR3 is TGCAGTGCTAGAGATGGGCGGGGGCACAATGAGCAGTTCTTC. It specifies CSARDGRGHNEQFF.

The CDR3 nucleotides are TGTGCCAGCGATCACCGGGACAGGGGGCCAGATACGCAGTATTTT. Protein product: CASDHRDRGPDTQYF. The chain employs TRBV12-3 or TRBV12-4 and TRBJ2-3; TRBD1 aligns across 12 bases. This CDR3 has 15 residues. J was trimmed by 4 bases and V by 8 bases; bases with no gene match: 7.

The V gene is TRBV7-2, the J gene TRBJ2-7; TRBD1 matches 9 bases. The J segment lost 6 bases and the V segment lost 4 bases, leaving 7 bases of the junction unmatched. This CDR3 region has 14 residues. Germline assignment: CDR1 SGHTA and CDR2 FQGNSA. CDR3 nucleotide sequence: TGTGCCAGCAGCTCGCGGGACAGGGTTAGCGAGCAGTACTTC. This translates into CASSSRDRVSEQYF.

This chain joins TRBV30 and TRBJ1-1, with TRBD1 matching over 7 bases. The CDR3 sequence is 13 residues long. The ends lost 5 bases at V and 4 bases at J; junction bases unmatched: 7. Germline CDR1 and CDR2: GTSNPN and SVGIG (reference sequence). The CDR3 is CAWDDRVGTEAFF. The DNA of the CDR3 is TGTGCCTGGGATGACAGGGTGGGCACTGAAGCTTTCTTT.

The chain couples TRBV5-1 to TRBJ2-5; D possibly corresponds to TRBD2 (5 bases). From germline, CDR1 is SGHRS and CDR2 YFSETQ. The germline V and J ends were trimmed by 2 bases and 0 bases, with 11 bases remaining between them. The CDR3 has 15 amino acids. The CDR3 bases are TGCGCCAGCAGCTTAGGAACGGGGAACCAAGAGACCCAGTACTTC. This translates into CASSLGTGNQETQYF. The whole variable domain, remainder taken from reference TRBV5-1 and TRBJ2-5, is KAGVTQTPRYLIKTRGQQVTLSCSPISGHRSVSWYQQTPGQGLQFLFEYFSETQRNKGNFPGRFSGRQFSNSRSEMNVSTLELGDSALYLCASSLGTGNQETQYFGPGTRLLVL.

V and J are TRBV5-1 and TRBJ2-7; 8 positions agree with TRBD1. V lost 3 bases and J lost 6; bases outside the gene matches: 8. Germline CDR1 is SGHRS and CDR2 is YFSETQ. The CDR3 runs 14 residues. CDR3 sequence reads: CASSSGQGPVEQYF. The CDR3 DNA reads as TGCGCCAGCAGCTCCGGACAGGGACCGGTCGAGCAGTACTTC.

The chain uses TRBV6-4 and TRBJ2-1; D is undetermined. CDR1 MRHNA and CDR2 SNTAGT come from the germline V gene. This CDR3 is 13 amino acids long. The V end was cut by 5 bases, the J end by 9 bases, with 14 bases between. The CDR3 bases are TGTGCCAGCAGTACTACGGACGGCGTTGAGCAGTTCTTC. Translating gives CASSTTDGVEQFF.

This clonotype has a handful of counts. The chain has TRBV20-1 and TRBJ2-7, with D possibly matching TRBD1 (6 bases). The CDR3 runs 13 residues. The V gene's germline CDR1 is DFQATT and CDR2 SNEGSKA (reference sequence). V was trimmed by 6 bases and J by 7 bases, leaving 19 bases between them. CDR3 sequence reads: CSARDTRTEEQYF. CDR3 bases: TGCAGTGCCAGGGACACCCGAACAGAGGAGCAGTACTTC.

The rearrangement joins TRBV6-5 to TRBJ1-5, with D hard to call. The V end lost 6 bases, the J end lost 2 bases, and 11 bases lay between the germline ends. In germline, CDR1 is MNHEY, CDR2 SVGAGI. The CDR3 totals 14 residues. CDR3 protein: CASSIEVGNQPQHF. In nucleotides, the CDR3 is TGTGCCAGCAGCATCGAAGTGGGCAATCAGCCCCAGCATTTT.

This chain's CDR3 is CASRTSGSGGRKFF. CDR3 in DNA: TGTGCCAGCAGGACTTCCGGGAGCGGGGGGCGCAAGTTCTTC. V usage is TRBV12-3 or TRBV12-4 and J usage is TRBJ2-1, with 9 nucleotides matching TRBD2. The V segment lost 6 bases and the J segment 14 bases; nucleotides outside the gene matches: 14. The CDR3 extends over 14 amino acids.

The gene calls are TRBV20-1 and TRBJ1-5, with TRBD1 matching 8 bases. Germline CDR1 is DFQATT and CDR2 is SNEGSKA (reference sequence). After removal of 7 bases from V and 4 bases from J, the junction contained 9 bases not matched to a gene. CDR3 length: 14 amino acids. This CDR3 reads CSVTTGGGNQPQHF. The CDR3 coding sequence is TGCAGTGTAACAACAGGGGGTGGTAATCAGCCCCAGCATTTT.

The V gene is TRBV11-3, the J gene TRBJ2-5; 9 bases match TRBD1. The CDR3 consists of 15 residues. Per germline, CDR1 SGHNT and CDR2 YENEEA. The ends lost 5 bases at V and 4 bases at J; junction bases unmatched: 8. CDR3 in amino acids: CASSNNRGQGETQYF. The CDR3 nucleotides read TGTGCCAGCAGCAACAACAGGGGGCAAGGAGAGACCCAGTACTTC.

The chain uses TRBV9 and TRBJ2-5, with D maybe TRBD1 (5 bases). V was clipped by 4 bases and J by 0 bases, with 16 bases between them. Germline loops: CDR1 SGDLS, CDR2 YYNGEE. This CDR3 has 16 residues. The CDR3 region has the DNA TGTGCCAGCAGCCCACAGACAGAAGAATACCAAGAGACCCAGTACTTC. Amino acids: CASSPQTEEYQETQYF.

The table lists this clonotype with a count of one. The chain has TRBV6-2 or TRBV6-3 and TRBJ1-3; unclear D gene. Germline lookup yields CDR1 MNHEY and CDR2 SVGEGT. The CDR3 contains 13 residues. The V end lost 0 bases, the J end lost 2 bases, and 2 bases lay between the germline ends. The CDR3 sequence is CASSYSTGNTIYF. As DNA, the CDR3 is TGTGCCAGCAGTTACTCGACTGGAAACACCATATATTTT.

The chain couples TRBV5-5 to TRBJ2-2; the match to TRBD1 covers 9 bases. Unmatched junction bases numbered 7, after V lost 4 bases and J lost 6 bases. The CDR3 sequence is 15 residues long. Per the germline V gene, CDR1 is SGHKS and CDR2 is YYEKEE (reference sequence). CDR3 DNA sequence: TGTGCCAGCAGCCCCGGGACAGGGTACGCCGGGGAGCTGTTTTTT. Its translation is CASSPGTGYAGELFF.

The gene calls are TRBV7-2 and TRBJ1-1, with 7 bases fitting TRBD1. CDR3 length: 13 residues. Losses at the gene ends were 5 bases for V and 6 bases for J; bases not matched to a gene: 6. Germline-derived CDR1 and CDR2 are SGHTA and FQGNSA. In DNA, the CDR3 is TGTGCCAGCAGCCCGATCCAGGGGGCTGAAGCTTTCTTT. It is translated as CASSPIQGAEAFF. Full variable domain (outside the CDR3, taken from reference TRBV7-2 and TRBJ1-1): GAGVSQSPSNKVTEKGKDVELRCDPISGHTALYWYRQSLGQGLEFLIYFQGNSAPDKSGLPSDRFSAERTGGSVSTLTIQRTQQEDSAVYLCASSPIQGAEAFFGQGTRLTVV.

The sample holds a few counts of this clonotype. V usage is TRBV7-3 and J usage is TRBJ1-1, with 8 bases fitting TRBD1. Germline trimming cut 5 bases from V and 4 bases from J; bases unmatched to any gene: 6. The germline CDR1 and CDR2 sequences are SGHTA and FQGTGA. This CDR3 has 14 amino acids. The CDR3 reads CASSTWTGRTEAFF. DNA for the CDR3: TGTGCCAGCAGCACCTGGACAGGGCGCACTGAAGCTTTCTTT.

This rearrangement joins TRBV20-1 to TRBJ1-1; D may be TRBD1 (5 bases). Per the germline V gene, CDR1 is DFQATT and CDR2 is SNEGSKA (reference sequence). The CDR3 has 15 residues. The V end lost 6 bases, the J end lost 0 bases, and 17 bases lay between the germline ends. The CDR3 nucleotides are TGCAGTGCACTGCGGGACGGACGTCTGAACACTGAAGCTTTCTTT. Translated: CSALRDGRLNTEAFF.

This chain connects TRBV7-9 to TRBJ1-6, with D unclear. Per germline, CDR1 SEHNR and CDR2 FQNEAQ (reference sequence). This CDR3 has 14 amino acids. Trimming cost V 3 bases and J 7 bases, with 10 bases left between them. The CDR3 reads CASSFKVNNSPLHF. The CDR3 DNA is TGTGCCAGCAGCTTTAAGGTTAACAATTCACCCCTCCACTTT.